This entry lists 3 T cell receptor beta chains sequenced from one sample in a study of blood T cell repertoires in COVID-19. Measured with immunoSEQ multiplex PCR; TCRdb has only the in-frame clones, and not every one. The profile shows some 87,000 clones, around 87% of them singletons. The sample was peripheral blood. These receptors were collected from a human donor in a cohort sampled during active COVID-19.

About this clone: The sample holds other DNA sequences that translate to the same CDR3. The gene calls are TRBV5-1 and TRBJ1-4; 9 bases line up with TRBD1. The CDR3 length is 14 residues. V trimming: 4 bases; J trimming: 5 bases; junction bases outside the gene matches: 3. From germline, CDR1 is SGHRS and CDR2 YFSETQ. This CDR3 is CASSPGQGNEKLFF. CDR3 bases: TGCGCCAGCAGCCCAGGACAGGGGAATGAAAAACTGTTTTTT.

The J gene is TRBJ1-4, the V gene TRBV2, with D perhaps matching TRBD1 (5 bases). The V and J ends lost 4 bases and 10 bases respectively, with 10 bases between them. Germline V lookup: CDR1 SNHLY, CDR2 FYNNEI. The CDR3 covers 12 residues. In DNA, the CDR3 is TGTGCCAGCAGTGTCGACACAGGAAAACTGTTTTTT. Its translation is CASSVDTGKLFF. The complete variable domain, with remaining parts taken from reference TRBV2 and TRBJ1-4, reads EPEVTQTPSHQVTQMGQEVILRCVPISNHLYFYWYRQILGQKVEFLVSFYNNEISEKSEIFDDQFSVERPDGSNFTLKIRSTKLEDSAMYFCASSVDTGKLFFGSGTQLSVL.

The V and J genes are TRBV27 and TRBJ1-2; D gene ambiguous. The germline V and J ends were trimmed by 3 bases and 0 bases, with 5 bases remaining between them. Looked up from germline, CDR1 is MNHEY and CDR2 is SMNVEV (reference sequence). There are 13 residues in the CDR3. The CDR3, as DNA: TGTGCCAGCAGTTTTAGAGCTAACTATGGCTACACCTTC. This translates into CASSFRANYGYTF.